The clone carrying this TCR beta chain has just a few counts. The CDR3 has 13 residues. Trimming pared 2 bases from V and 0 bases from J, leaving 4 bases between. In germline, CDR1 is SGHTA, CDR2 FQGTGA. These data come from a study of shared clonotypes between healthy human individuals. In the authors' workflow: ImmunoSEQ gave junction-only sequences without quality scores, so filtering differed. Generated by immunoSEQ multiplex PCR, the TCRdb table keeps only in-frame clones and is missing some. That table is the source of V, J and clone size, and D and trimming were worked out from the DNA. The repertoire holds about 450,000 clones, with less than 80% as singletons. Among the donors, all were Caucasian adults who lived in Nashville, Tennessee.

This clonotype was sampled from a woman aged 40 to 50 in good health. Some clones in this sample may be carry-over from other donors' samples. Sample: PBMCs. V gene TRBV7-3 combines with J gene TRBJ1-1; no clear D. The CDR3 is CASSLWMNTEAFF. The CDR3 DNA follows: TGTGCCAGCAGCTTATGGATGAACACTGAAGCTTTCTTT.